A single sample is the source of the 4 T cell receptor beta chains below, sequenced in a study of response to subunit inactivated influenza vaccine (dated by TCRdb to between 2018 and 2020). Library preparation was by RT-PCR. These reads were obtained on an Illumina HiSeq 2500. TCRdb reworked the public reads: Q25 trimming with fastp, MiXCR clone assembly, productive beta chains retained. CDR3 protein sequences are deduplicated, and each keeps its most common genes and DNA. The sample yields about 570,000 distinct CDR3 sequences; 10% to 12% were counted once. Together, the top ten hold about 10% of the sample. The sample was also reused in another study, on T cells expressing NK-cell markers. From that second study: The TCR beta cDNA libraries were made using 5'RACE template switching, a step that added both a universal primer site and unique molecular identifiers.

This material consisted of PBMCs from blood, taken on the day of vaccination. These receptors originate from a man aged 45-65 years who received an inactivated influenza vaccine. Donor details come from another sample of the same person, matched by shared clones.

This CDR3 is CASSVVRGGSNQPQHF. The CDR3 nucleotides are TGTGCCAGCAGCGTAGTCCGGGGGGGAAGCAATCAGCCCCAGCATTTT. V is TRBV9 and J is TRBJ1-5; possible D gene TRBD1, 5 bases. Between the trimmed V and J ends, which lost 0 bases and 1 base, there was a span of 11 bases. Germline V gene data show CDR1 as SGDLS and CDR2 as YYNGEE. The CDR3 has 16 amino acids.

The chain is built from TRBV19 and TRBJ2-5; the match to TRBD1 covers 7 bases. With 3 bases clipped from V and 4 bases from J, the junction kept 20 bases outside the gene matches. CDR3 length equals 19 residues. Germline V lookup: CDR1 LNHDA, CDR2 SQIVND (reference sequence). CDR3 nucleotides: TGTGCCAGTAGTATTGGTTGGATCGATAGGACAGGACAGAGAGAGACCCAGTACTTC. Translating it yields CASSIGWIDRTGQRETQYF. The full variable domain, in which reference TRBV19 and TRBJ2-5 provide the parts outside the CDR3, is DGGITQSPKYLFRKEGQNVTLSCEQNLNHDAMYWYRQDPGQGLRLIYYSQIVNDFQKGDIAEGYSVSREKKESFPLTVTSAQKNPTAFYLCASSIGWIDRTGQRETQYFGPGTRLLVL.

The table lists this clonotype with many counts. The chain uses TRBV12-3 or TRBV12-4 and TRBJ1-1; D is possibly TRBD1 (6 bases). This CDR3 has 14 amino acids. The germline V and J ends were trimmed by 6 bases and 1 base, with 12 bases remaining between them. The DNA for the CDR3 is TGTGCCAGCAGGGTAACAGGGTGGAACACTGAAGCTTTCTTT. It translates to CASRVTGWNTEAFF.

The V call is TRBV15, the J call TRBJ2-5; D gene uncertain. The V and J ends lost 0 bases and 5 bases respectively, with 13 bases between them. The CDR3 runs 15 residues. CDR1 is LNHNV, CDR2 YYDKDF, per germline (reference sequence). CDR3 DNA: TGTGCCACCAGCAGAGATTTAGTCAGCCGGGAGACCCAGTACTTC. Residues: CATSRDLVSRETQYF. The entire variable domain, with the rest obtained from reference TRBV15 and TRBJ2-5, is as follows: DAMVIQNPRYQVTQFGKPVTLSCSQTLNHNVMYWYQQKSSQAPKLLFHYYDKDFNNEADTPDNFQSRRPNTSFCFLDIRSPGLGDTAMYLCATSRDLVSRETQYFGPGTRLLVL.